The source of this T cell receptor beta chain is a study of beta chain features in type 1 diabetes. Study details: Patients and healthy donors were similar in age, gender and cell yields.

Details on this clone: The antigen is unknown.

Reverse transcribing all isolated RNA meant expressed TCRB transcripts were sequenced. The assay was immunoSEQ multiplex PCR, and TCRdb's table has in-frame clones only and misses some. The sample lists about 130,000 clones; approximately 9.2% were seen once. Study findings and constraints: Shortening of TCRB CDR3s, moderate but significant, appeared in all four CD4+ subsets of Type 1 diabetes patients. Overrepresentation of cells with high TCR expression could result from cDNA sequencing.

Material for sequencing was central memory CD4+ T cells from blood. The sequence was obtained from a man aged 18 to 35 in good health.

In DNA form, the CDR3 reads TGTGCCAGCCAGTTTGGACAGGCGAACACCGGGGAGCTGTTTTTT. It is translated as CASQFGQANTGELFF. The rearrangement joins TRBV2 to TRBJ2-2; 7 bases match TRBD1. This CDR3 has 15 residues. The germline V gene encodes CDR1 SNHLY and CDR2 FYNNEI. The V and J ends lost 8 bases and 0 bases, in that order; junction bases with no gene match: 6.